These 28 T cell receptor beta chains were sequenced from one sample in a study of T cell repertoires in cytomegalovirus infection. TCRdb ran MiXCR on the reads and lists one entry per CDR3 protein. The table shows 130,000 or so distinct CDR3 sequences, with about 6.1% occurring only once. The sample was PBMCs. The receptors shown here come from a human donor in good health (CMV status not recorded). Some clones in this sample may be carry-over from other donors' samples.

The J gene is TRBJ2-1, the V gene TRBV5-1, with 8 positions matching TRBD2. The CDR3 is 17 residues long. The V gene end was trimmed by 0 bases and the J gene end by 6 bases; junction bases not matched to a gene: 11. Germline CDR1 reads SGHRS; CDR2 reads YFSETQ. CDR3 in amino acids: CASSLVVGAGAFNEQFF. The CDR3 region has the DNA TGCGCCAGCAGCTTGGTGGTCGGAGCGGGGGCCTTCAATGAGCAGTTCTTC.

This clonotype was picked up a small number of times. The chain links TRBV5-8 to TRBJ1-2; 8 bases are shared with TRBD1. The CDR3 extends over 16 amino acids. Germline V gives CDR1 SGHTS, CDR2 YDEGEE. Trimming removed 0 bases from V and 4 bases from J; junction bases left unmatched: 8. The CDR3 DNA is TGTGCCAGCAGCTTGGCCGCAAGGACAGGGTTCTATGGCTACACCTTC. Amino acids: CASSLAARTGFYGYTF. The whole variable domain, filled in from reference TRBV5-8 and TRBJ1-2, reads EAGVTQSPTHLIKTRGQQATLRCSPISGHTSVYWYQQALGLGLQFLLWYDEGEERNRGNFPPRFSGRQFPNYSSELNVNALELEDSALYLCASSLAARTGFYGYTFGSGTRLTVV.

CDR3 protein: CSAREGAGNEKLFF. CDR3 DNA: TGCAGTGCTAGAGAGGGGGCTGGTAATGAAAAACTGTTTTTT. V is TRBV20-1 and J is TRBJ1-4, with D perhaps TRBD1 (6 bases). Germline lookup yields CDR1 DFQATT and CDR2 SNEGSKA (reference sequence). This CDR3 spans 14 amino acids. The V gene lost 0 bases and the J gene lost 4 bases, with 9 bases spanning the gap.

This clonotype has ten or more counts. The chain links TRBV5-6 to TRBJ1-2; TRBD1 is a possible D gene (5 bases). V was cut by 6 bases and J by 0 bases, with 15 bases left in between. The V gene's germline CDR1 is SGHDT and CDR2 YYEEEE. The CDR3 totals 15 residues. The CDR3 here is CASIPRDVANYGYTF. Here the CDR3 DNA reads TGTGCCAGCATTCCACGGGACGTCGCTAACTATGGCTACACCTTC.

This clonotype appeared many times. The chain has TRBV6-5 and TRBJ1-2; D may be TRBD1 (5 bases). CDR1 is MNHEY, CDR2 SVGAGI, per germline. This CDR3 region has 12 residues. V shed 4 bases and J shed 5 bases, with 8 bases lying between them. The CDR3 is CASSFRGYGYTF. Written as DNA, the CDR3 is TGTGCCAGCAGTTTTCGGGGGTATGGCTACACCTTC.

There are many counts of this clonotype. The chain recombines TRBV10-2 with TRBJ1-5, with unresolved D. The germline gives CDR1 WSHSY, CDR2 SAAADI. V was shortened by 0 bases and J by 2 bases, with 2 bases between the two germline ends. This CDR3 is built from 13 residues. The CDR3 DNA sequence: TGCGCCAGCAGTGAGTCTGGCAATCAGCCCCAGCATTTT. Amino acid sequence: CASSESGNQPQHF.

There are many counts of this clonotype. The CDR3 region is CASSQGAGTGERGTQYF. The CDR3 DNA sequence: TGCGCCAGCAGCCAAGGGGCCGGGACAGGGGAACGGGGGACCCAGTACTTC. The V call is TRBV4-1, the J call TRBJ2-5; 10 bases match TRBD1. V trimming: 1 base; J trimming: 7 bases; junction bases outside the gene matches: 12. CDR1 MGHRA and CDR2 YSYEKL come from the germline V gene. This CDR3 contains 17 residues.

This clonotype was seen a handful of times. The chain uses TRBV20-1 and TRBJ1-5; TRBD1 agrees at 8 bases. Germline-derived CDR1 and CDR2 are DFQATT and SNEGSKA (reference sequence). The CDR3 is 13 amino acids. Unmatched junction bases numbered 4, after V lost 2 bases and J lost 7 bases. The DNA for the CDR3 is TGCAGTGCTAGACAGGGGGCGGGCCAGCCCCAGCATTTT. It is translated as CSARQGAGQPQHF.

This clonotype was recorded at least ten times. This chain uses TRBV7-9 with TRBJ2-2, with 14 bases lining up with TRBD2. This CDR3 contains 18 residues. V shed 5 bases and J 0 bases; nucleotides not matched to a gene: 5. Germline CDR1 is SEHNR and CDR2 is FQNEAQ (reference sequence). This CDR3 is CASSKGLAGATNTGELFF. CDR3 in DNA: TGTGCCAGCAGCAAGGGACTAGCGGGGGCTACGAACACCGGGGAGCTGTTTTTT. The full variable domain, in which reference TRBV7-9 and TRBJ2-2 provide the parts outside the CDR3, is DTGVSQNPRHKITKRGQNVTFRCDPISEHNRLYWYRQTLGQGPEFLTYFQNEAQLEKSRLLSDRFSAERPKGSFSTLEIQRTEQGDSAMYLCASSKGLAGATNTGELFFGEGSRLTVL.

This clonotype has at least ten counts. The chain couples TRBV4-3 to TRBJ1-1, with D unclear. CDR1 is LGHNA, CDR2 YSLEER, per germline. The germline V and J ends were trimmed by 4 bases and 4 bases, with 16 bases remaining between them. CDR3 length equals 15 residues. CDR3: CASSRGSSGGTEAFF. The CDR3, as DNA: TGCGCCAGCAGCCGTGGGAGCAGTGGAGGCACTGAAGCTTTCTTT.

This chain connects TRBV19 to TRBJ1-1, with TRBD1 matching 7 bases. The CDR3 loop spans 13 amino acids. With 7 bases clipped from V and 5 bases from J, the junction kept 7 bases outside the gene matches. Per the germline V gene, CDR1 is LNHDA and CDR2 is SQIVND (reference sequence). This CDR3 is CASTWTGGTEAFF. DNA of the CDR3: TGTGCCAGTACTTGGACAGGTGGAACTGAAGCTTTCTTT.

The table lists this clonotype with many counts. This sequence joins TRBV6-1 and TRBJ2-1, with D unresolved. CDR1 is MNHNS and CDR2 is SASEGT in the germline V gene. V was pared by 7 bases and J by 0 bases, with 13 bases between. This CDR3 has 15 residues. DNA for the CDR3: TGTGCCAGCATGGGCAGCGCGAGCTCCTACAATGAGCAGTTCTTC. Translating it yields CASMGSASSYNEQFF.

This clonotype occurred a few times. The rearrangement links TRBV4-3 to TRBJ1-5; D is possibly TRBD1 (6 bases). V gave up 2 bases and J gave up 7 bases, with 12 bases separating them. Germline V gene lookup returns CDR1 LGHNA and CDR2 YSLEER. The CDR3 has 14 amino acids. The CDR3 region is CASSQTGLQQPQHF. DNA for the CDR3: TGCGCCAGCAGCCAAACAGGGTTACAGCAGCCCCAGCATTTT.

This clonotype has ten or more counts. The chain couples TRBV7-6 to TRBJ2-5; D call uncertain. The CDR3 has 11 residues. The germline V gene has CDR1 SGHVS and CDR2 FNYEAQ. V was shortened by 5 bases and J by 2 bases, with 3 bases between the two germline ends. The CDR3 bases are TGTGCCAGCAGCCGTCAAGAGACCCAGTACTTC. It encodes CASSRQETQYF.

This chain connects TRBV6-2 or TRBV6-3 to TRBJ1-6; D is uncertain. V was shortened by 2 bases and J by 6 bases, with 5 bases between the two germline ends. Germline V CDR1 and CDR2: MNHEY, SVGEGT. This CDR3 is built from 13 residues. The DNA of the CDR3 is TGTGCCAGCAGTTACAGGGTTAATTCACCCCTCCACTTT. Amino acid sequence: CASSYRVNSPLHF.

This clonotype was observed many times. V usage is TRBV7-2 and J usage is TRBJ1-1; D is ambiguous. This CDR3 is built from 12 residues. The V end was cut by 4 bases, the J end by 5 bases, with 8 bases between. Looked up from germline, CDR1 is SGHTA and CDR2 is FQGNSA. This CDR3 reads CASSSEGTEAFF. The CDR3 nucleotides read TGTGCCAGCAGCTCGGAAGGGACTGAAGCTTTCTTT.

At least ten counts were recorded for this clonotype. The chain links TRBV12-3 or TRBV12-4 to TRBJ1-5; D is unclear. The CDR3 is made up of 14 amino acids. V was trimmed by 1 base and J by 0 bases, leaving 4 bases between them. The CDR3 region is CASSLGNSNQPQHF. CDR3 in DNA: TGTGCCAGCAGTTTAGGGAATAGCAATCAGCCCCAGCATTTT.

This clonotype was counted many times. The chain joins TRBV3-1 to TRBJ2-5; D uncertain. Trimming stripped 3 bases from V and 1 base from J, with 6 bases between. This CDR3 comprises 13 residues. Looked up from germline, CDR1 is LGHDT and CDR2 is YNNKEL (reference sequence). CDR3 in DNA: TGTGCCAGCAGCCAGTCAGGCCAAGAGACCCAGTACTTC. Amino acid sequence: CASSQSGQETQYF.

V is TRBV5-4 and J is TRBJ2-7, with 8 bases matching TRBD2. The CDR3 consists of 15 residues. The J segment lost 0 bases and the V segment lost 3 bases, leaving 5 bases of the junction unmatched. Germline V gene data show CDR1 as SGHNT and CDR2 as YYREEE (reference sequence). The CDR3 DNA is TGTGCCAGCAGCTCCGGGGGGGCCTTCTCCTACGAGCAGTACTTC. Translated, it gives CASSSGGAFSYEQYF.

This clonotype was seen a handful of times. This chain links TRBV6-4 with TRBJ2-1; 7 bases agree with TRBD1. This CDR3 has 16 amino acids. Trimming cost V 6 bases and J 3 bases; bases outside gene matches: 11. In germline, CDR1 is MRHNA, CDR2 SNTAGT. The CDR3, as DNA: TGTGCCAGCAGCCCTTCTGGGACAGCTTTCTACAATGAGCAGTTCTTC. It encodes CASSPSGTAFYNEQFF.

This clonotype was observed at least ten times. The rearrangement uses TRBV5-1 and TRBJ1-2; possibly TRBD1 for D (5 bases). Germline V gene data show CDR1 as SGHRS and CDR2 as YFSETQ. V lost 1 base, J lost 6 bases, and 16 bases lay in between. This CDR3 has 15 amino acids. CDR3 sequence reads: CASSLWGDPDHGYTF. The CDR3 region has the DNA TGCGCCAGCAGCTTGTGGGGGGACCCAGATCATGGCTACACCTTC. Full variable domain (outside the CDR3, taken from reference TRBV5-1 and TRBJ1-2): KAGVTQTPRYLIKTRGQQVTLSCSPISGHRSVSWYQQTPGQGLQFLFEYFSETQRNKGNFPGRFSGRQFSNSRSEMNVSTLELGDSALYLCASSLWGDPDHGYTFGSGTRLTVV.

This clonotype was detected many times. In DNA form, the CDR3 reads TGTGCCAGCAGCCCTAGAGGGTTCAATGAGCAGTTCTTC. Its translation: CASSPRGFNEQFF. The chain uses TRBV7-2 and TRBJ2-1, with TRBD2 as a possible D gene (5 bases). Germline CDR1 and CDR2: SGHTA and FQGNSA. Trimming removed 5 bases at V and 6 bases at J, with 11 bases between. This CDR3 has 13 residues.

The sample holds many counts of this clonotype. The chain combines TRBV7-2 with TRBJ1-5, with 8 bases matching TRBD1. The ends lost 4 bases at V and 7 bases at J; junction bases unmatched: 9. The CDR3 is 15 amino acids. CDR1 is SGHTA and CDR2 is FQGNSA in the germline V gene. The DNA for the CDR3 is TGTGCCAGCAGCTCCCATCAGGGGGCACGGCAGCCCCAGCATTTT. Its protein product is CASSSHQGARQPQHF.

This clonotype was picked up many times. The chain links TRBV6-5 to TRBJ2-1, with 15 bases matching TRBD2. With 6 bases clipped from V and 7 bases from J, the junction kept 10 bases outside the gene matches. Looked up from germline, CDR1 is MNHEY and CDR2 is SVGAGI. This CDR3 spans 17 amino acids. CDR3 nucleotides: TGTGCCAGCAGATACCGGACTAGCGGGGGGGCGTGGAATGAGCAGTTCTTC. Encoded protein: CASRYRTSGGAWNEQFF.

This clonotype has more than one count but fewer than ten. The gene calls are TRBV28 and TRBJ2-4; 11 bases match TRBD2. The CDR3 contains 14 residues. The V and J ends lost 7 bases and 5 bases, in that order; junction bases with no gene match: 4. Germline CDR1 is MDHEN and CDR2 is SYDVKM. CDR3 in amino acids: CASNLSGGENIQYF. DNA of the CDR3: TGTGCCAGCAATCTTAGCGGGGGGGAAAACATTCAGTACTTC. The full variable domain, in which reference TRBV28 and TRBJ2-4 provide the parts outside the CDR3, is DVKVTQSSRYLVKRTGEKVFLECVQDMDHENMFWYRQDPGLGLRLIYFSYDVKMKEKGDIPEGYSVSREKKERFSLILESASTNQTSMYLCASNLSGGENIQYFGAGTRLSVL.

CDR3 in DNA: TGCAGTGCTAGAATAGTAGTGGGAGAGACCCAGTACTTC. Translating it yields CSARIVVGETQYF. V usage is TRBV20-1 and J usage is TRBJ2-5, with D unresolved. The CDR3 runs 13 residues. V lost 2 bases to trimming and J lost 4 bases, with 11 bases between them. Germline V gene lookup returns CDR1 DFQATT and CDR2 SNEGSKA (reference sequence).

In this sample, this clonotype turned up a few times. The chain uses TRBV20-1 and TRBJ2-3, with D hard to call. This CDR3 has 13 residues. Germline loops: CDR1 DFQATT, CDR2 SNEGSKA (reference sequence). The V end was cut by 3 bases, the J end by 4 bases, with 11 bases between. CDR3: CSARLYWADTQYF. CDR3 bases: TGCAGTGCTAGGCTATACTGGGCAGATACGCAGTATTTT.

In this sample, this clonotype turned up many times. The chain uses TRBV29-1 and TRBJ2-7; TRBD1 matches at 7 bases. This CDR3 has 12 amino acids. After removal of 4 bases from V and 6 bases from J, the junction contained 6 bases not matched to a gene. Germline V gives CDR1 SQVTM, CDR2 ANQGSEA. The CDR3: CSVGAGTAEQYF. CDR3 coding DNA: TGCAGCGTTGGGGCTGGGACAGCCGAGCAGTACTTC.